This T cell receptor (beta chain) was sequenced in a study of CD8 T cells in ankylosing spondylitis (dated by TCRdb to about 2017). About the full investigation: The study set out to find disease-linked TCR variants by profiling T cell receptor beta repertoires in ankylosing spondylitis patients and healthy donors. Samples of peripheral blood were taken, and for ankylosing spondylitis patients, synovial fluid was collected as well. The full study cohort was made up of about two dozen ankylosing spondylitis patients and roughly 100 healthy donors. Study-wide conclusions, independent of this receptor: The disease-linked clones were reported as significantly enriched in matched synovial fluid samples from ankylosing spondylitis patients. Some of the motif variants had been reported before in the synovial fluid and blood of reactive arthritis patients, a finding that suggests common disease-initiation mechanisms. In peripheral blood, the disease-linked clones were found at relatively low frequencies and had a CD8+ phenotype. Blood from ankylosing spondylitis patients appeared to be characterized by a TCR beta motif made up of seven or eight highly homologous amino acid variants.

Sequenced on an Illumina HiSeq 2500. Quantitative 5'-RACE with molecular barcodes was used to prepare TCR beta libraries. In the original analysis: A new computational method, built on a probabilistic model of VDJ rearrangement, was used to identify disease-linked TCR variants. The public sequencing data were trimmed at Q25 with fastp and processed into clonotypes with MiXCR by TCRdb, which kept only in-frame beta chains. Merged by CDR3 protein, the rows form single entries marked with the most common genes and DNA. It is TCRdb's table, rather than the study itself, that gives the V and J calls and clone size. The sample table shows around 160,000 distinct CDR3 sequences, and 11% are seen once. About 27% of the sample is taken by the ten largest. From the cysteine up to the phenylalanine, the CDR3 has a length of 13 residues. Only the CDR3 part of the read is kept: 39 bases, read in frame from the first base. Deletion took 3 bases off V and 1 base off J, with a span of 7 bases between the germline ends.

This clonotype was detected ten times or more. The antigen it recognizes is unknown. No base qualities exist here, and no much larger clone lies one base off it. The sequence links TRBV12-3 or TRBV12-4 to TRBJ2-7; perhaps TRBD1 is the D gene, with 5 bases matching. The clonotype originates from a male donor with ankylosing spondylitis or in good health (not recorded which). Sequenced material: blood, either unsorted or a sorted T cell fraction (not recorded which). The CDR3 protein sequence reads: CASSLRQSYEQYF. The nucleotide sequence reads as follows: TGTGCCAGCAGTTTGAGACAGTCCTACGAGCAGTACTTC.